This entry lists 25 T cell receptor beta chains sequenced from one sample in a study of cytomegalovirus exposure and HLA in healthy donors. The PCR contained 60 Vbeta and 13 Jbeta primers. The method was immunoSEQ multiplex PCR; TCRdb's version includes in-frame clones alone and lacks a portion of them. The sample shows approximately 160,000 clones, around 68% of them seen only once. Sequenced input: PBMCs. The receptor source for this set is a woman between 35 and 50 years old in good health and CMV-seropositive.

This chain joins TRBV27 and TRBJ2-1, with 9 nucleotides matching TRBD1. The germline CDR1 and CDR2 sequences are MNHEY and SMNVEV (reference sequence). CDR3 size: 16 residues. The V gene end was trimmed by 2 bases and the J gene end by 7 bases; junction bases not matched to a gene: 9. The CDR3 region is CASSLGTGQRWNEQFF. For the CDR3, the DNA is TGTGCCAGCAGTTTAGGGACAGGGCAAAGGTGGAATGAGCAGTTCTTC.

The rearrangement links TRBV9 to TRBJ1-2, with D tentatively TRBD1 (5 bases). The CDR3 is made up of 13 amino acids. The ends were cut back, 4 bases at V and 2 bases at J, with 9 bases in the middle. Per the germline V gene, CDR1 is SGDLS and CDR2 is YYNGEE. CDR3: CASSRDSNYGYTF. CDR3 nucleotides: TGTGCCAGCAGCCGTGACAGCAACTATGGCTACACCTTC.

There are a few counts of this clone. The CDR3, as DNA: TGCGCCAGCAGCGCGCGGGACAGCTACACCGGGGAGCTGTTTTTT. Amino acid sequence: CASSARDSYTGELFF. The chain is built from TRBV4-3 and TRBJ2-2; D is possibly TRBD1 (7 bases). This CDR3 is built from 15 residues. From germline, CDR1 is LGHNA and CDR2 YSLEER. V gave up 5 bases and J gave up 3 bases, with 13 bases separating them.

V is TRBV11-3 and J is TRBJ2-3; 14 nucleotides line up with TRBD2. V gave up 4 bases and J gave up 5 bases; unmatched junction bases: 2. The germline gives CDR1 SGHNT, CDR2 YENEEA. This CDR3 contains 15 residues. DNA for the CDR3: TGTGCCAGCAGCTCCGGACTAGCGGGAGGAGATACGCAGTATTTT. Its protein is CASSSGLAGGDTQYF.

This chain joins TRBV10-1 and TRBJ1-1; possibly TRBD1 for D (6 bases). With 6 bases removed from V and 4 bases from J, the gap between germline ends came to 24 bases. Germline V gene data show CDR1 as WNHNN and CDR2 as SYGVQD (reference sequence). The CDR3 has 17 amino acids. CDR3 sequence reads: CASRPEQGPFQGTEAFF. CDR3 nucleotide sequence: TGCGCCAGCAGACCGGAACAGGGACCGTTTCAGGGCACTGAAGCTTTCTTT.

The rearrangement links TRBV4-3 to TRBJ2-2, with D perhaps TRBD2 (5 bases). Trimming left V 1 base short and J 6 bases short, with 12 bases between. Per germline, CDR1 LGHNA and CDR2 YSLEER. This CDR3 contains 15 residues. The CDR3 region is CASSQAVGVAGELFF. CDR3 in DNA: TGCGCCAGCAGCCAAGCTGTCGGGGTGGCCGGGGAGCTGTTTTTT.

V and J are TRBV2 and TRBJ2-1, with 12 bases lining up with TRBD2. The germline V gene has CDR1 SNHLY and CDR2 FYNNEI. CDR3 size: 16 residues. Trimming cost V 6 bases and J 8 bases; bases outside gene matches: 11. In DNA, the CDR3 is TGTGCCAGCAGGGCACTAGCGGGAGGCGCGTTGGATGAGCAGTTCTTC. It specifies CASRALAGGALDEQFF. Based on the CDR3 plus reference TRBV2 and TRBJ2-1, the full variable domain is EPEVTQTPSHQVTQMGQEVILRCVPISNHLYFYWYRQILGQKVEFLVSFYNNEISEKSEIFDDQFSVERPDGSNFTLKIRSTKLEDSAMYFCASRALAGGALDEQFFGPGTRLTVL.

This clone was picked up one time. The rearrangement links TRBV14 to TRBJ2-1; 7 nucleotides align to TRBD2. CDR3 size: 16 residues. J lost 10 bases, V lost 3 bases, and 15 bases had no gene match. Germline CDR1 and CDR2: SGHDN and FVKESK. CDR3 sequence: CASSHLQGLQDGEQFF. CDR3 bases: TGTGCCAGCAGCCACCTTCAGGGACTACAGGATGGCGAGCAGTTCTTC.

The CDR3 coding sequence is TGCGCCAGCCTCCACGCCGGTAAAGCTTTCTTT. Protein: CASLHAGKAFF. The chain uses TRBV23-1 and TRBJ1-1; D is unresolved. TRBV23-1 is an ORF; its function is uncertain. CDR3 length: 11 residues. Trimming removed 8 bases at V and 9 bases at J, with 13 bases between.

The rearrangement joins TRBV15 to TRBJ1-2, with a tentative D call TRBD1 (5 bases). The CDR3 runs to 15 residues. V was trimmed by 5 bases and J by 0 bases, leaving 13 bases between them. Germline V gene sequence: CDR1 LNHNV, CDR2 YYDKDF (reference sequence). CDR3 coding DNA: TGTGCCACCAGCGGGGCGGGGCTAGCTAACTATGGCTACACCTTC. Its translation: CATSGAGLANYGYTF.

J is TRBJ1-5 and V is TRBV5-6; 11 positions match TRBD1. Germline values: CDR1 SGHDT, CDR2 YYEEEE. CDR3 length: 17 amino acids. Losses at the gene ends were 2 bases for V and 2 bases for J; bases not matched to a gene: 6. CDR3 in DNA: TGTGCCAGCAGCTTATTAGGACAGGGGGCGGGCAATCAGCCCCAGCATTTT. It specifies CASSLLGQGAGNQPQHF.

The chain carries TRBV27 and TRBJ2-1; 7 bases line up with TRBD2. The CDR3 spans 16 residues. Trimming cost V 2 bases and J 2 bases; bases outside gene matches: 6. Germline V gene lookup returns CDR1 MNHEY and CDR2 SMNVEV (reference sequence). The CDR3 sequence is CASSLNAGVPYNEQFF. In DNA, the CDR3 is TGTGCCAGCAGTTTAAATGCGGGGGTTCCCTACAATGAGCAGTTCTTC.

CDR3 region: CASSYSPSANEQFF. In DNA form, the CDR3 reads TGTGCCAGCAGTTACTCCCCTAGTGCCAATGAGCAGTTCTTC. The chain employs TRBV6-5 and TRBJ2-1; no firm D call. The germline CDR1 and CDR2 sequences are MNHEY and SVGAGI. The CDR3 extends over 14 amino acids. V was pared by 0 bases and J by 6 bases, with 9 bases between.

The chain is built from TRBV13 and TRBJ2-7; 8 bases fit TRBD1. The CDR3 is 15 amino acids. Trimming at V came to 5 bases and at J to 2 bases, leaving 8 bases not matched to a gene. Per the germline V gene, CDR1 is PRHDT and CDR2 is FYEKMQ (reference sequence). The chain's CDR3 is CASSPRGTGPYEQYF. The DNA of the CDR3 is TGTGCCAGCAGCCCCCGGGGGACAGGTCCCTACGAGCAGTACTTC.

This clone occurred a few times. The genes are TRBV6-1 and TRBJ2-1; possible D gene TRBD2, 5 bases. The germline V gene encodes CDR1 MNHNS and CDR2 SASEGT. CDR3 size: 15 residues. Trimming took 5 bases from V and 0 from J, leaving 11 bases between them. CDR3 amino acids: CASSRTGSSYNEQFF. CDR3 DNA: TGTGCCAGCAGTAGGACGGGAAGCTCCTACAATGAGCAGTTCTTC.

This clone appeared once. This chain uses TRBV11-3 with TRBJ2-1, with 13 bases matching TRBD2. Per the germline V gene, CDR1 is SGHNT and CDR2 is YENEEA. The CDR3 contains 16 residues. Losses at the gene ends were 0 bases for V and 9 bases for J; bases not matched to a gene: 5. CDR3 coding DNA: TGTGCCAGCAGCTTAGAGCATGGACTAGCGGGAGCTGAGCAGTTCTTC. As protein: CASSLEHGLAGAEQFF.

In DNA, the CDR3 is TGTGCCAGCAGCTCACCCGTGGACATCTCTGGAAACACCATATATTTT. Translated: CASSSPVDISGNTIYF. The chain has TRBV7-9 and TRBJ1-3, with D possibly being TRBD1 (5 bases). The CDR3 runs to 16 residues. Germline V gene data show CDR1 as SEHNR and CDR2 as FQNEAQ (reference sequence). V was shortened by 4 bases and J by 0 bases, with 13 bases between the two germline ends.

The chain recombines TRBV7-2 with TRBJ2-6; no clear D. The CDR3 consists of 14 residues. Trimming cost V 4 bases and J 0 bases, with 4 bases left between them. CDR1 is SGHTA, CDR2 FQGNSA, per germline. Here the CDR3 reads CASSSISGANVLTF. The CDR3 DNA reads as TGTGCCAGCAGCTCCATCTCTGGGGCCAACGTCCTGACTTTC.

V is TRBV2 and J is TRBJ2-7; 13 bases are shared with TRBD2. This CDR3 contains 15 residues. V shed 3 bases and J 3 bases; nucleotides not matched to a gene: 2. CDR1 is SNHLY, CDR2 FYNNEI, per germline. The CDR3 spells CASSETSGGNYEQYF. The CDR3 DNA is TGTGCCAGCAGTGAGACTAGCGGGGGGAACTACGAGCAGTACTTC.

The rearrangement links TRBV28 to TRBJ1-5; D is possibly TRBD1 (6 bases). The CDR3 covers 15 residues. Trimming stripped 11 bases from V and 9 bases from J, with 26 bases between. Looked up from germline, CDR1 is MDHEN and CDR2 is SYDVKM. This CDR3 is CASTEGQSLGWPQHF. CDR3 nucleotide sequence: TGTGCCTCGACTGAGGGACAATCCCTCGGGTGGCCCCAGCATTTT. Combining the CDR3 with reference TRBV28 and TRBJ1-5 gives the whole variable domain DVKVTQSSRYLVKRTGEKVFLECVQDMDHENMFWYRQDPGLGLRLIYFSYDVKMKEKGDIPEGYSVSREKKERFSLILESASTNQTSMYLCASTEGQSLGWPQHFGDGTRLSIL.

A single count supports this clone. The V and J genes are TRBV7-9 and TRBJ1-1; no clear D. Germline CDR1 reads SEHNR; CDR2 reads FQNEAQ (reference sequence). Trimming removed 1 base from V and 7 bases from J, with 7 bases in between. This CDR3 has 12 residues. CDR3 nucleotide sequence: TGTGCCAGCAGCTTAGTTCCGTTTGAAGCTTTCTTT. Translation gives CASSLVPFEAFF.

Concerning this clone: The germline gene is not matched at one end of the junction; a read error may be the cause. The V call is TRBV4-1, the J call TRBJ1-3; a weak D match, TRBD1 (6 bases). The CDR3 extends over 17 amino acids. Germline-derived CDR1 and CDR2 are MGHRA and YSYEKL. CDR3 nucleotide sequence: TGCGCCAGCAGCCTAAGGGTGGCGGGAGGGGGTGGAGACACCATATATTTT. Translation: CASSLRVAGGGGDTIYF.

The rearrangement links TRBV2 to TRBJ1-1; D gene uncertain. Trimming took off 10 bases at V and 4 bases at J, with 16 bases between the two ends. The CDR3 spans 13 residues. CDR1 is SNHLY and CDR2 is FYNNEI in the germline V gene. The CDR3 sequence is CATTESGSTEAFF. The CDR3 nucleotides read TGTGCCACTACCGAATCGGGGAGCACTGAAGCTTTCTTT.

The V gene is TRBV5-1, the J gene TRBJ2-7, with D maybe TRBD1 (7 bases). The CDR3 is 14 residues long. CDR1 SGHRS and CDR2 YFSETQ come from the germline V gene. V was trimmed by 3 bases and J by 3 bases, leaving 13 bases between them. CDR3 amino acids: CASSWRDSGYEQYF. CDR3 sequence (DNA): TGCGCCAGCAGCTGGCGGGACAGCGGCTACGAGCAGTACTTC. Full variable domain (rest looked up from reference TRBV5-1 and TRBJ2-7): KAGVTQTPRYLIKTRGQQVTLSCSPISGHRSVSWYQQTPGQGLQFLFEYFSETQRNKGNFPGRFSGRQFSNSRSEMNVSTLELGDSALYLCASSWRDSGYEQYFGPGTRLTVT.

This clone has only a few counts. Other DNA sequences of this sample code for an identical CDR3. V and J are TRBV4-3 and TRBJ2-5; D remains ambiguous. The ends were cut back, 0 bases at V and 5 bases at J, with 7 bases in the middle. Germline loops: CDR1 LGHNA, CDR2 YSLEER. CDR3 length equals 13 residues. The CDR3 DNA is TGCGCCAGCAGCCAAGAATCTCCGGAGACCCAGTACTTC. Translated, it gives CASSQESPETQYF.